The 7 T cell receptor beta chains reported below all come from one sample, sequenced in a study of T-cell memory formation after mild COVID-19. TCRdb ran MiXCR on the 5' RACE reads and lists one entry per CDR3 protein. Altogether roughly 400,000 distinct CDR3 sequences are present, roughly 18% being singletons, with the ten largest covering approximately 21%. Sequencing used PBMCs or a T cell subset sorted from them (not recorded which). The receptors shown here come from a man between 18 and 35 years old who had mild COVID-19 (a few samples of this study predate the infection). Cell type and time point are not known.

This clonotype appeared once. The chain couples TRBV6-4 to TRBJ2-2; 12 bases align to TRBD2. J lost 4 bases, V lost 6 bases, and 3 bases had no gene match. Germline CDR1 reads MRHNA; CDR2 reads SNTAGT. There are 15 residues in the CDR3. The CDR3 bases are TGTGCCAGCAGACTAGCGGGGGGAATCACCGGGGAGCTGTTTTTT. It codes for CASRLAGGITGELFF.

The chain employs TRBV21-1 and TRBJ1-2; the table's D call, TRBD1, has no DNA check behind it. TRBV21-1 is an annotated pseudogene. The CDR3 runs to 14 residues. CDR3 in amino acids: CASSIEGECDGYTF. The CDR3 bases are TGTGCCAGCAGCATAGAAGGGGAATGCGATGGCTACACCTTC.

This clonotype came up a few times. The V gene is TRBV29-1, the J gene TRBJ2-7; 11 bases line up with TRBD2. V trimming: 4 bases; J trimming: 3 bases; junction bases outside the gene matches: 5. Germline CDR1 and CDR2: SQVTM and ANQGSEA. The CDR3 has 14 amino acids. The CDR3 here is CSVATSGGIYEQYF. The CDR3 nucleotides are TGCAGCGTTGCCACTAGCGGGGGCATCTACGAGCAGTACTTC.

The rearrangement links TRBV29-1 to TRBJ2-7, with D perhaps TRBD1 (6 bases). Germline loops: CDR1 SQVTM, CDR2 ANQGSEA. The length of the CDR3 is 12 residues. Trimming removed 4 bases at V and 2 bases at J, with 9 bases between. The chain's CDR3 is CSVVNRAYEQYF. DNA of the CDR3: TGCAGCGTTGTAAACAGGGCCTACGAGCAGTACTTC.

This clonotype has a handful of counts. The chain has TRBV15 and TRBJ2-7; D may be TRBD1 (6 bases). The germline V and J ends were trimmed by 3 bases and 4 bases, with 34 bases remaining between them. The CDR3 length is 21 residues. The V gene's germline CDR1 is LNHNV and CDR2 YYDKDF (reference sequence). The CDR3 loop reads CATSSLPGQSLTPALNYEQYV. Here the CDR3 DNA reads TGTGCCACCAGCAGCCTACCTGGACAGAGCCTAACTCCCGCCCTAAATTACGAGCAGTACGTC.

This chain joins TRBV30 and TRBJ1-2; D not resolved. V lost 4 bases to trimming and J lost 3 bases, with 12 bases between them. The CDR3 loop spans 13 amino acids. Germline V lookup: CDR1 GTSNPN, CDR2 SVGIG (reference sequence). The CDR3 sequence is CAWTLYQDYGYTF. The CDR3 region has the DNA TGTGCCTGGACCCTGTACCAGGACTATGGCTACACCTTC.

J is TRBJ1-2 and V is TRBV7-2; a weak D match, TRBD1 (5 bases). Germline V gene data show CDR1 as SGHTA and CDR2 as FQGNSA. The CDR3 loop spans 13 amino acids. Trimming pared 5 bases from V and 5 bases from J, leaving 12 bases between. In DNA, the CDR3 is TGTGCCAGCAGCGTCCAGGGAACGTATGGCTACACCTTC. Translating gives CASSVQGTYGYTF.